Listed below are T cell receptor beta chains from one sample, sequenced in a study of OX40 agonist ivuxolimab in advanced cancers. Sequenced by immunoSEQ multiplex PCR; TCRdb stores in-frame clones only, minus some. The sample lists about 60,000 clones, 93% occurring once. The sample consisted of CD4+ or CD8+ T cells sorted from blood, taken in a trial of the OX40 agonist ivuxolimab. These receptors were collected from an adult with an advanced solid tumor such as melanoma, head and neck, liver or kidney cancer. The CDR3 runs from the conserved cysteine through the conserved F or W. The order of the fields is J gene, V gene, D gene, clone size, CDR3 protein, CDR3 DNA. A D gene is named only where the DNA matches it firmly. Size is stated for part of the rows, as once, few or many counts, or as a class when the clone is expanded.

>TRBJ2-7|TRBV6-5|TRBD1|once
CASSYSTGGSEQYF
TGTGCCAGCAGTTACTCCACAGGGGGCAGCGAGCAGTACTTC
>TRBJ2-7|TRBV7-9|TRBD2|-
CASSGGLAGVEQYF
TGTGCCAGCAGCGGGGGACTAGCGGGCGTCGAGCAGTACTTC
>TRBJ1-2|TRBV4-3|-|-
CASSQDPGSRDYGYTF
TGCGCCAGCAGCCAAGATCCCGGGTCACGGGACTATGGCTACACCTTC
>TRBJ1-1|TRBV11-2|-|-
CASSYLSPGTEAFF
TGTGCCAGCAGTTACCTGTCCCCGGGCACTGAAGCTTTCTTT
>TRBJ2-3|TRBV5-6|-|-
CASGPSHTQYF
TGTGCCAGCGGACCGTCACATACGCAGTATTTT
>TRBJ2-7|TRBV6-1|TRBD1|-
CASSEGRTGGFYEQYF
TGTGCCAGCAGTGAAGGGAGGACAGGGGGCTTCTACGAGCAGTACTTC
>TRBJ2-7|TRBV18|-|-
CASSPTFAWEETSYEQYF
TGTGCCAGCTCACCAACTTTCGCTTGGGAGGAGACCTCCTACGAGCAGTACTTC
>TRBJ2-7|TRBV9|TRBD2|-
CASSVTSGIYEQYF
TGTGCCAGCAGCGTTACTAGCGGGATCTACGAGCAGTACTTC
>TRBJ1-5|TRBV21-1|-|few
CASSPQPGDSNQPQHF
TGTGCCAGCAGCCCCCAACCGGGAGACAGCAATCAGCCCCAGCATTTT
>TRBJ2-7|TRBV6-6|-|-
CASRDYKSGVKGEQYF
TGTGCCAGCAGGGACTATAAGAGCGGAGTGAAGGGCGAGCAGTACTTC
>TRBJ1-4|TRBV19|-|once
CASSASGFIDEKLFF
TGTGCCAGTAGTGCCTCAGGGTTCATTGATGAAAAACTGTTTTTT
>TRBJ2-7|TRBV6-1|-|-
CASSEALRGTAYF
TGTGCCAGCAGTGAAGCGCTTCGGGGAACTGCATACTTC
>TRBJ1-4|TRBV2|TRBD1|-
CASSHSTHRGKLATNEKLFF
TGTGCCAGCAGTCACTCAACTCACAGGGGGAAGTTAGCAACTAATGAAAAACTGTTTTTT
>TRBJ2-7|TRBV5-4|-|-
CASSLDMREDYEQYF
TGTGCCAGCAGCTTGGACATGAGGGAAGACTACGAGCAGTACTTC
>TRBJ1-1|TRBV28|TRBD1|-
CASSLGTGGEAFF
TGTGCCAGCAGTTTAGGGACAGGAGGCGAAGCTTTCTTT
>TRBJ1-5|TRBV27|-|-
CASSFTGDSNQPQHF
TGTGCCAGCAGTTTTACCGGGGATAGCAATCAGCCCCAGCATTTT
>TRBJ2-5|TRBV9|-|-
CASSVEGREQETQYF
TGTGCCAGCAGCGTAGAGGGCAGGGAACAAGAGACCCAGTACTTC
>TRBJ2-2|TRBV28|TRBD1|-
CASSDRQGTNTGELFF
TGTGCCAGCAGCGACCGACAGGGTACGAACACCGGGGAGCTGTTTTTT
>TRBJ1-2|TRBV7-3|-|-
CASSLQGIDDYGYTF
TGTGCCAGCAGCTTACAAGGAATCGATGACTATGGCTACACCTTC
>TRBJ2-2|TRBV7-9|-|-
CASSLGPGELFF
TGTGCCAGCAGCTTAGGCCCCGGGGAGCTGTTTTTT
>TRBJ2-3|TRBV27|TRBD2|-
CASSLPNPTSGLGTQYF
TGTGCCAGCAGTTTACCAAATCCGACTAGCGGGCTAGGTACGCAGTATTTT
>TRBJ2-1|TRBV5-6|-|once
CASSLEVGMGSYNEQFF
TGTGCCAGCAGCTTGGAGGTGGGGATGGGCTCCTACAATGAGCAGTTCTTC
>TRBJ2-1|TRBV7-8|TRBD1|-
CASQTGGDEQFF
TGTGCCAGTCAGACAGGGGGCGATGAGCAGTTCTTC
>TRBJ2-2|TRBV29-1|TRBD1|-
CSVAGTGQSGELFF
TGCAGCGTAGCCGGGACAGGGCAATCCGGGGAGCTGTTTTTT
>TRBJ2-7|TRBV7-6|TRBD1|few
CASSGGQDYEQYF
TGTGCCAGCAGCGGAGGACAGGACTACGAGCAGTACTTC
>TRBJ2-7|TRBV9|-|-
CASSTRTGEQYF
TGTGCCAGCAGCACGCGGACTGGCGAGCAGTACTTC
>TRBJ2-7|TRBV27|-|once
CASSPQGYEQYF
TGTGCCAGCAGTCCCCAGGGCTACGAGCAGTACTTC
>TRBJ2-3|TRBV27|TRBD2|once
CASSLSPSGSITDTQYF
TGTGCCAGCAGTTTATCGCCTAGCGGGAGTATAACAGATACGCAGTATTTT
>TRBJ1-4|TRBV6-1|-|-
CASRSRVFKGEKLFF
TGTGCCAGCAGATCGCGGGTCTTTAAGGGTGAAAAACTGTTTTTT
>TRBJ2-7|TRBV28|TRBD1|few
CASSLAGTASYEQYF
TGTGCCAGCAGTTTAGCTGGGACAGCCTCCTACGAGCAGTACTTC
>TRBJ1-3|TRBV4-1|-|once
CASSQVSSGNTIYF
TGCGCCAGCAGCCAGGTCTCCTCTGGAAACACCATATATTTT
>TRBJ2-7|TRBV5-1|-|-
CASSLVGTQGDEQYF
TGCGCCAGCAGCTTGGTTGGGACGCAGGGCGACGAGCAGTACTTC
>TRBJ2-7|TRBV9|-|-
CASSPGSGVIFEQYF
TGTGCCAGCAGCCCTGGATCCGGGGTCATATTCGAGCAGTACTTC
>TRBJ2-3|TRBV4-3|-|-
CASSQRGSQDTQYF
TGCGCCAGCAGCCAGAGGGGGTCTCAAGATACGCAGTATTTT
>TRBJ2-5|TRBV19|-|-
CASKIGLKEETQYF
TGTGCCAGTAAAATAGGACTTAAAGAAGAGACCCAGTACTTC
>TRBJ2-3|TRBV2|-|-
CASSETIRADTQYF
TGTGCCAGCAGTGAAACGATCCGGGCAGATACGCAGTATTTT
>TRBJ1-5|TRBV19|TRBD1|-
CASSIGTGARQPQHF
TGTGCCAGTAGTATAGGGACAGGGGCCCGTCAGCCCCAGCATTTT
>TRBJ2-7|TRBV11-2|-|-
CASSLGGGGWDEQYF
TGTGCCAGCAGCTTAGGTGGCGGCGGCTGGGACGAGCAGTACTTC
>TRBJ2-7|TRBV2|TRBD2|-
CASSDRGSYEQYF
TGTGCCAGCTCCGATCGCGGGAGCTACGAGCAGTACTTC
>TRBJ2-3|TRBV7-6|-|-
CASSPGSSTDTQYF
TGTGCCAGCAGCCCCGGAAGCAGCACAGATACGCAGTATTTT
>TRBJ1-5|TRBV19|-|once
CASSASLGTADNQPQHF
TGTGCCAGTAGTGCCTCCCTCGGGACGGCTGACAATCAGCCCCAGCATTTT
>TRBJ1-4|TRBV5-1|TRBD1|-
CASSESTGIAKKLFF
TGCGCCAGCAGCGAGTCGACAGGGATAGCGAAAAAACTGTTTTTT
>TRBJ2-7|TRBV11-2|-|-
CASFGWARGAYEQYF
TGTGCCAGCTTTGGGTGGGCGAGGGGCGCCTACGAGCAGTACTTC
>TRBJ2-1|TRBV7-9|-|-
CASSLGHSSYNEQFF
TGTGCCAGCAGCTTAGGGCATTCTTCCTACAATGAGCAGTTCTTC
>TRBJ1-3|TRBV28|-|-
CASSLLPGNTIYF
TGTGCCAGCAGTTTACTTCCGGGAAACACCATATATTTT